A selection of T cell receptor beta chains follows, all from one sample in a study of preoperative IRX-2 immunotherapy in early breast cancer. Only in-frame clones appear in the TCRdb table, and some are missing; sequencing was by immunoSEQ multiplex PCR. The sample gives around 95,000 clones, about nine tenths of which show up once; roughly 2% is in the top ten. Source: tumor tissue, taken after IRX-2 immunotherapy. These receptors all come from a human donor with breast cancer. Each CDR3 is given with its conserved first and last residue. Fields, in order: J gene, D gene, clone size, V gene, CDR3 protein, CDR3 DNA. D genes are given only for firm matches. Expanded clones get a size class; other rows say once, few or many, or leave the size out.

TRBJ2-2 | TRBD1 | . | TRBV11-3 | CASSLRQGLTGELFF | TGTGCCAGCAGCCTCAGACAGGGATTGACCGGGGAGCTGTTTTTT
TRBJ1-2 | . | . | TRBV10-2 | CASSELFGYGYTF | TGCGCCAGCAGTGAATTATTTGGCTATGGCTACACCTTC
TRBJ2-4 | TRBD1 | few | TRBV7-8 | CASSRLGTGRNIQYF | TGTGCCAGCAGCAGATTGGGGACAGGGAGGAACATTCAGTACTTC
TRBJ2-2 | TRBD1 | . | TRBV19 | CASSISGTGTGELFF | TGTGCCAGTAGTATTTCCGGGACAGGGACCGGGGAGCTGTTTTTT
TRBJ1-5 | . | . | TRBV7-1 | CASSTSDSPNQPQHF | TGTGCCAGCAGCACCAGTGACAGTCCCAATCAGCCCCAGCATTTT
TRBJ2-1 | . | . | TRBV18 | CASSDGWITYNEQFF | TGTGCCAGCTCGGACGGATGGATCACCTACAATGAGCAGTTCTTC
TRBJ2-7 | TRBD2 | . | TRBV11-3 | CASSQYTSGSYEQYF | TGTGCCAGCAGCCAATACACTAGCGGGAGCTACGAGCAGTACTTC
TRBJ2-7 | TRBD2 | once | TRBV14 | CASSQGLAGDTSYEQYF | TGTGCCAGCAGCCAGGGTCTAGCGGGAGATACCTCCTACGAGCAGTACTTC
TRBJ2-7 | . | . | TRBV6-8 | CASSAMLYEQYF | TGTGCCAGCAGTGCGATGCTCTACGAGCAGTACTTC
TRBJ2-1 | . | . | TRBV19 | CASSISSPTAREQFF | TGTGCCAGTAGTATAAGCTCCCCAACGGCCCGGGAGCAGTTCTTC
TRBJ2-1 | TRBD2 | . | TRBV18 | CASSPWTSGSNEQFF | TGTGCCAGCTCACCGTGGACTAGCGGATCCAATGAGCAGTTCTTC
TRBJ1-1 | . | . | TRBV28 | CASSLHRDTEAFF | TGTGCCAGCAGTTTACACAGGGACACTGAAGCTTTCTTT
TRBJ1-2 | . | . | TRBV19 | CASAISIGQTFAYTF | TGTGCCAGTGCCATAAGCATAGGACAGACTTTCGCCTACACCTTC
TRBJ1-1 | . | . | TRBV6-8 | CASSYSKNTEAFF | TGTGCCAGCAGTTACTCGAAGAACACTGAAGCTTTCTTT
TRBJ1-4 | TRBD1 | few | TRBV6-8 | CASSLRGRDSEKLFF | TGTGCCAGCAGTCTGCGTGGCAGGGACAGTGAAAAACTGTTTTTT
TRBJ1-5 | . | . | TRBV16 | CASSQSHQPQHF | TGTGCCAGCAGCCAATCGCACCAGCCCCAGCATTTT